This T cell receptor (beta chain) was identified during a study of blood T cell repertoires in COVID-19. Turning to the study itself: The cDNA or gDNA used as material had been derived from T cells, B-cell-depleted T cells, or PBMCs.

TCRdb keeps only in-frame clones here, not all; method: immunoSEQ multiplex PCR. This sample yields some 300,000 clones, of which more than 85% are seen a single time; around 1.4% belongs to the top ten. This clone was counted only a few times. This CDR3 contains 16 residues. CDR1 and CDR2 (germline): LNHDA, SQIVND (reference sequence). V lost 6 bases, J lost 3 bases, and 18 bases lay in between. J is TRBJ2-1 and V is TRBV19, with a weak D call TRBD2 (6 bases). The receptor's source is a man between 65 and 85 years old with acute or convalescent COVID-19. The sample was peripheral blood. As DNA, the CDR3 is TGTGCCAGTAGAAAAGTAGCGGCGACCGGCTACAATGAGCAGTTCTTC. It encodes CASRKVAATGYNEQFF.